These T cell receptor beta chains were read from a single sample in a study of shared clonotypes between healthy human individuals. Only in-frame clones appear in the TCRdb table, and some are missing; sequencing was by immunoSEQ multiplex PCR. There are millions of clones in the sample; approximately 94% occur only once, and around 1.7% lies in the top ten. The sequencing input was naive CD8+ T cells from PBMCs. Every receptor here comes from a man aged 18 to 29 in good health. Some clones in this sample may be carry-over from other donors' samples. The CDR3 runs from the conserved cysteine through the conserved F or W. The order of the fields is V gene, J gene, CDR3 protein.

TRBV5-6	TRBJ2-7	CASRGQDLREQYF
TRBV5-1	TRBJ2-5	CASSLPSHRVETQYF
TRBV27	TRBJ2-5	CASSLIRGEGLQETQYF
TRBV27	TRBJ2-3	CASSLFRTLSTDTQYF
TRBV11-2	TRBJ2-1	CASRVTSGRAGVSNEQFF
TRBV4-3	TRBJ2-2	CASSQDNGNTGELFF
TRBV10-3	TRBJ1-2	CATTETVYYGYTF
TRBV27	TRBJ2-1	CASSLGGVAYNEQFF
TRBV27	TRBJ2-7	CASSFGMAYEQYF
TRBV2	TRBJ2-7	CASSPGQGFSYEQYF
TRBV7-9	TRBJ1-1	CASSPDLNTEAFF
TRBV27	TRBJ2-7	CASSPGLAVFYEQYF
TRBV27	TRBJ2-7	CASSLPGQLYEQYF
TRBV4-1	TRBJ1-5	CASSRSDRGAGNQPQHF
TRBV28	TRBJ2-3	CASSTLTDTQYF
TRBV19	TRBJ1-1	CAILMNTEAFF
TRBV27	TRBJ2-7	CASSLGRNEQYF
TRBV28	TRBJ2-2	CASSLTGTGTGELFF
TRBV19	TRBJ1-1	CASSIDPGVGTEAFF
TRBV9	TRBJ2-2	CASSVAAGELFF
TRBV25-1	TRBJ2-7	CASSGGRLIHEQYF
TRBV4-1	TRBJ2-7	CASSQVPGVFSYEQYF
TRBV5-6	TRBJ1-6	CASSFWGQVTRSLHF
TRBV27	TRBJ2-7	CASSDSPGLAGRATHEQYF
TRBV11-3	TRBJ2-2	CASSLYHRGEGKTGELFF
TRBV29-1	TRBJ2-1	CSVEPSGTYNEQFF
TRBV9	TRBJ1-1	CASSFGQGGNTEAFF
TRBV7-7	TRBJ2-1	CASSLGAGGGWEKFF
TRBV28	TRBJ1-3	CASRLSSPYSGNTIYF
TRBV10-3	TRBJ2-7	CAISDSTSGIAYEQYF
TRBV4-2	TRBJ2-1	CASSQGGAGEQFF
TRBV27	TRBJ1-2	CASSPTRQVQINYGYTF
TRBV11-1	TRBJ1-2	CASSPDTSGYTF
TRBV6-1	TRBJ2-6	CATLSYSGANVLTF
TRBV30	TRBJ1-2	CACIRTGGYTF
TRBV7-9	TRBJ1-1	CASSLKYRGDTEAFF
TRBV27	TRBJ1-1	CASSSSGGSTEAFF